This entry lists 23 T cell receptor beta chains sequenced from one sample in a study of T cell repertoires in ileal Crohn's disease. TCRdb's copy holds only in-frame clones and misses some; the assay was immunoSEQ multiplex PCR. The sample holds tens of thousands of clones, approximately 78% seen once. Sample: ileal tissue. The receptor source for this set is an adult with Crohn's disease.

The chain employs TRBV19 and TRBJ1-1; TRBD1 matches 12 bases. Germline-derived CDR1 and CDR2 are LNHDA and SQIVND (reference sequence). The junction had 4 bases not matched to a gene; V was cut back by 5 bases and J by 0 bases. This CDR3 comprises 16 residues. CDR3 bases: TGTGCCAGTAGTGTCGGGACAGGGGGCTTGAACACTGAAGCTTTCTTT. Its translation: CASSVGTGGLNTEAFF.

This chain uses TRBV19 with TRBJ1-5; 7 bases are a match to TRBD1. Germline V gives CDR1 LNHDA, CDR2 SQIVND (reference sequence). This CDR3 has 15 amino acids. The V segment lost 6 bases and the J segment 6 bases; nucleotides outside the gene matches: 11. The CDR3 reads CASSPGTAQSQPQHF. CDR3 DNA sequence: TGTGCCAGTAGCCCCGGGACAGCCCAATCTCAGCCCCAGCATTTT.

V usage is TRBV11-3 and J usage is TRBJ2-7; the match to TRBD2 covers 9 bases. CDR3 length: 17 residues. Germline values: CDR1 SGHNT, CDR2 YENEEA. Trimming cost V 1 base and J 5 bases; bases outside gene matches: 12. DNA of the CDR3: TGTGCCAGCAGCTTAGGGCTCGGGACTAGCACCGAGAACGAGCAGTACTTC. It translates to CASSLGLGTSTENEQYF.

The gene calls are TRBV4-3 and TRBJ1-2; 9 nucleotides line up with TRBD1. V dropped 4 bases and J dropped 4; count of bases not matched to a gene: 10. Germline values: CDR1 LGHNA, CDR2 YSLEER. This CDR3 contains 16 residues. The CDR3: CASSPETGGRVYGYTF. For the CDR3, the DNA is TGCGCCAGCAGCCCAGAGACAGGGGGTAGGGTCTATGGCTACACCTTC.

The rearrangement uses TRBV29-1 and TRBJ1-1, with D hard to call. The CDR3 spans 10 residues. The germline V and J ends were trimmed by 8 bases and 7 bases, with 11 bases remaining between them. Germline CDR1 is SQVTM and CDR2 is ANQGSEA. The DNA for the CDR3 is TGCAGCACAGTGATTAGTGAAGCTTTCTTT. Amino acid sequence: CSTVISEAFF.

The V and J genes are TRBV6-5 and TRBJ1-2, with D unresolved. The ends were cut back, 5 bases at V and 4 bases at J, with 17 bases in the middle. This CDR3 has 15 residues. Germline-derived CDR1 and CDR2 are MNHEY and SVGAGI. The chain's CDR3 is CASSPYSSTFYGYTF. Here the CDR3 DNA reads TGTGCCAGCAGTCCCTACAGCAGTACCTTCTATGGCTACACCTTC.

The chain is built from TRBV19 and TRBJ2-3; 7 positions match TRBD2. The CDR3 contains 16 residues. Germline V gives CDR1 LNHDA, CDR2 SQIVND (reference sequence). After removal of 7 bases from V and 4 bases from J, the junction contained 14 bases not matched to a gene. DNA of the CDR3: TGTGCCAGTACCCTAAGGGGCCAGGGAGGGCCAGATACGCAGTATTTT. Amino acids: CASTLRGQGGPDTQYF.

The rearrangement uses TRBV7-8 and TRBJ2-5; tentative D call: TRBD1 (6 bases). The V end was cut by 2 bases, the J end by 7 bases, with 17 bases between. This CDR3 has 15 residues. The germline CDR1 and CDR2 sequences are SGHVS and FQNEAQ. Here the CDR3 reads CASSLFRGPGRTQYF. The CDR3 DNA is TGTGCCAGCAGCTTATTCAGGGGCCCCGGGCGGACCCAGTACTTC.

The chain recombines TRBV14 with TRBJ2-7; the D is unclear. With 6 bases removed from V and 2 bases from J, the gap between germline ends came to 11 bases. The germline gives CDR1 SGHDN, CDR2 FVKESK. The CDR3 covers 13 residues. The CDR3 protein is CASRKTAAYEQYF. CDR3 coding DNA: TGTGCCAGCAGAAAAACAGCAGCCTACGAGCAGTACTTC.

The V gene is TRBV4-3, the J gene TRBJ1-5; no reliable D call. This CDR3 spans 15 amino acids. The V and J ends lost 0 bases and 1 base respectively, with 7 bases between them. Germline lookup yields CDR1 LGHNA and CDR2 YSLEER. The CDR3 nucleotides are TGCGCCAGCAGCCAAGATACGGGGAGCAATCAGCCCCAGCATTTT. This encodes CASSQDTGSNQPQHF.

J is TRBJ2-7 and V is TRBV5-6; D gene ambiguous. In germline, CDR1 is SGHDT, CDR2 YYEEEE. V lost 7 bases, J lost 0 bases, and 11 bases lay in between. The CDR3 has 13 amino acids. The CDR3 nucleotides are TGTGCCAGCGAGAGCTTTAACTCCTACGAGCAGTACTTC. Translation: CASESFNSYEQYF. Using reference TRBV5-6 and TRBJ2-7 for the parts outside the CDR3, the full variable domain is DAGVTQSPTHLIKTRGQQVTLRCSPKSGHDTVSWYQQALGQGPQFIFQYYEEEERQRGNFPDRFSGHQFPNYSSELNVNALLLGDSALYLCASESFNSYEQYFGPGTRLTVT.

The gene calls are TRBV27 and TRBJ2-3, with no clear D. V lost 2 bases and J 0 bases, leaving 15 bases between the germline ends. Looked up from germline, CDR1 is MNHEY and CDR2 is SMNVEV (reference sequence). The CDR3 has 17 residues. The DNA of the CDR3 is TGTGCCAGCAGTTTAGTGGTGAGCTCCTATAGCACAGATACGCAGTATTTT. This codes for CASSLVVSSYSTDTQYF.

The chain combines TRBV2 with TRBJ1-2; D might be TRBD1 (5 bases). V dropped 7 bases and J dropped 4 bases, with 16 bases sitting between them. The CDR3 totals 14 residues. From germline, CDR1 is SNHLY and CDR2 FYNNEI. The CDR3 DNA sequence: TGTGCCAGCACCGACCCAGGGAGGGCCTATGGCTACACCTTC. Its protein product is CASTDPGRAYGYTF.

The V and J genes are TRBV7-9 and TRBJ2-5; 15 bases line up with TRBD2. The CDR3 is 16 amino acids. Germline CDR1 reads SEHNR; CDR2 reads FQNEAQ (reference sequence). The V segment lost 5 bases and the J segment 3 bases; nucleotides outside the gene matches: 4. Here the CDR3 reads CASSKGTSGGKETQYF. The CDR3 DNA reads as TGTGCCAGCAGCAAAGGGACTAGCGGGGGGAAAGAGACCCAGTACTTC.

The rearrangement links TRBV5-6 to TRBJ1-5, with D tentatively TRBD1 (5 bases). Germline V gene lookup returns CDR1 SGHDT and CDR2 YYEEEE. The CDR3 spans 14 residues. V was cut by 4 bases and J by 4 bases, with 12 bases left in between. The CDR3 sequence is CASSRGGWNQPQHF. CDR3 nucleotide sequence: TGTGCCAGCAGCCGGGGGGGATGGAATCAGCCCCAGCATTTT.

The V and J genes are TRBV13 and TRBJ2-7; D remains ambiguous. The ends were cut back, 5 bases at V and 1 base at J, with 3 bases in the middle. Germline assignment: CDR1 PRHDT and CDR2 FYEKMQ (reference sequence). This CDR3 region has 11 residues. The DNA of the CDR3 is TGTGCCAGCAGCCTATCCTACGAGCAGTACTTC. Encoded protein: CASSLSYEQYF.

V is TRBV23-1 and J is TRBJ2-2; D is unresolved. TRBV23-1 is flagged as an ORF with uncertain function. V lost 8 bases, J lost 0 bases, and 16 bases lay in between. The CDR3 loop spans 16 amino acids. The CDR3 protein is CASGSRRVPNTGELFF. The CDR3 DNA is TGCGCCAGCGGGTCACGGAGAGTCCCGAACACCGGGGAGCTGTTTTTT.

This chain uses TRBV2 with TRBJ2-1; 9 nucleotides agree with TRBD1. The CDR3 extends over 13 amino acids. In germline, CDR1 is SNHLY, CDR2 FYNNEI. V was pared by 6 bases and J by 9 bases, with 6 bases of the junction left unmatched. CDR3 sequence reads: CASSGDREREQFF. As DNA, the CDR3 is TGTGCCAGCAGCGGGGACAGGGAGCGTGAGCAGTTCTTC.

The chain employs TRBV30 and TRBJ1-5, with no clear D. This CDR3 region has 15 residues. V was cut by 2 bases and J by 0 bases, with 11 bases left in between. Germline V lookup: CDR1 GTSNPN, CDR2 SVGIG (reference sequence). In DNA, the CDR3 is TGTGCCTGGAGTCAAGGCGGAAGTAGCAATCAGCCCCAGCATTTT. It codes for CAWSQGGSSNQPQHF.

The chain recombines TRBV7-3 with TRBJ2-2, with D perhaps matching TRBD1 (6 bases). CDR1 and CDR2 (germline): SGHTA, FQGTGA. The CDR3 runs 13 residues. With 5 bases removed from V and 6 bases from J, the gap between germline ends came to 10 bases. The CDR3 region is CASSEQGAGELFF. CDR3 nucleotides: TGTGCCAGCAGCGAACAGGGCGCCGGGGAGCTGTTTTTT.

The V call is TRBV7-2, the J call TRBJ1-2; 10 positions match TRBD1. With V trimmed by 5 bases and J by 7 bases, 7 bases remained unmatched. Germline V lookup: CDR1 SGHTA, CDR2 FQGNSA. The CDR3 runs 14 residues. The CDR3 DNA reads TGTGCCAGCAGCCTTGACAGGGGGCGCAGTGGCTACACCTTC. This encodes CASSLDRGRSGYTF.

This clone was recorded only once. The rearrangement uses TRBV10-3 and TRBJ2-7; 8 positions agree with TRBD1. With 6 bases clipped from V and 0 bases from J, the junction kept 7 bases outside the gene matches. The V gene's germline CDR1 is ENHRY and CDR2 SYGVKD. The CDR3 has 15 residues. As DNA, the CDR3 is TGTGCCATCAGCTCCAGGGGGCCTAGCTCCTACGAGCAGTACTTC. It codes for CAISSRGPSSYEQYF.

The CDR3 loop is CASSQNRGGYGYTF. Here the CDR3 DNA reads TGTGCCAGCAGCCAGAACAGGGGGGGCTATGGCTACACCTTC. This chain uses TRBV2 with TRBJ1-2; 8 bases agree with TRBD1. The CDR3 totals 14 residues. Per the germline V gene, CDR1 is SNHLY and CDR2 is FYNNEI. The J segment lost 4 bases and the V segment lost 6 bases, leaving 7 bases of the junction unmatched.